This entry describes one TCR beta chain. No antigen is known for it. The entry originates in a study of identical twins. Study results and caveats: Weaker excess twin sharing was seen among beta out-of-frame sequences.

The donors were all healthy and Caucasian. TCRdb re-derived calls from the 5' RACE reads in MiXCR, one entry per CDR3 protein. The repertoire includes 470,000 or so distinct CDR3 sequences, about 24% of them detected once, and approximately 2.9% sits in the top ten. V was cut by 4 bases and J by 6 bases, with 28 bases left in between. Germline V gives CDR1 LGHNT, CDR2 FRNRAP. This CDR3 spans 18 amino acids. The sample was also linked to a second study, of T cells expressing NK-cell markers. As that report states: Dominant NKG2C+ clonotype frequencies of about 1.0-8% of CD8+ T cells were measured in about six donors.

The sequencing sample was made of CD4+ T cells sorted from blood. This receptor was obtained from a woman between 18 and 29 years old in good health. The chain couples TRBV12-5 to TRBJ2-7; TRBD2 is a possible D gene (6 bases). This CDR3 is CASGSLSGGTAWALEQYF. CDR3 in DNA: TGTGCTAGTGGTTCCCTTTCCGGGGGTACAGCATGGGCCCTCGAGCAGTACTTC.